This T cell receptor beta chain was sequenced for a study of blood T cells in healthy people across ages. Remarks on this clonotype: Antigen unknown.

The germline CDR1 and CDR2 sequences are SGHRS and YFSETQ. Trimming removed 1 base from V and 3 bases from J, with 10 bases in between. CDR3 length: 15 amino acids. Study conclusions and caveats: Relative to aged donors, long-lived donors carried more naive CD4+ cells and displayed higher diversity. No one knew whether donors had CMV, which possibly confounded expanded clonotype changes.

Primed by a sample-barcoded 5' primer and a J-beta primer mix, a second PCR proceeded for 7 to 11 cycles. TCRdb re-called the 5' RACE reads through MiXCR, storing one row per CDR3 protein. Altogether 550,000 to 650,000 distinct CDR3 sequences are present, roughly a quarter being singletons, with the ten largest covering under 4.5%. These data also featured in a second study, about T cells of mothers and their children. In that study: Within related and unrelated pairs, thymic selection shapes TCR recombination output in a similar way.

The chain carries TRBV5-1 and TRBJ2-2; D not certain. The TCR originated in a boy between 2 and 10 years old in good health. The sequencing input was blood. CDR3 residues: CASSLSGSHTGELFF. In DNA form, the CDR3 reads TGCGCCAGCAGCTTGTCAGGCAGCCACACCGGGGAGCTGTTTTTT.